This T cell receptor (beta chain) emerged from a study of T cell responses to AZD1222 COVID-19 vaccine. Study-level points and caveats: Reports indicate that nearly half of spike-specific TCRs are directed at unmutated variant regions. Most donors were white British and more were female, and clonal diversity was possibly underestimated. Repertoires were obtained solely post-peak T cell response.

Remarks on this clone: As yet, its antigen is unknown.

This CDR3 is 13 amino acids long. In germline, CDR1 is SGHRS, CDR2 YFSETQ. Trimming cost V 6 bases and J 5 bases; bases outside gene matches: 7. Generated by immunoSEQ multiplex PCR, the TCRdb table keeps only in-frame clones and is missing some. This table has 150,000 to 200,000 clones, about nine tenths appearing once. This chain connects TRBV5-1 to TRBJ2-5; the match to TRBD1 covers 7 bases. This TCR derives from an adult who received the AZD1222 COVID-19 vaccine. The input for sequencing was peripheral blood, taken 28 days after the second AZD1222 dose. CDR3 sequence (DNA): TGCGCCAGCAAAAGACAGGGAGTGGAGACCCAGTACTTC. It yields the protein CASKRQGVETQYF. Based on the CDR3 plus reference TRBV5-1 and TRBJ2-5, the full variable domain is KAGVTQTPRYLIKTRGQQVTLSCSPISGHRSVSWYQQTPGQGLQFLFEYFSETQRNKGNFPGRFSGRQFSNSRSEMNVSTLELGDSALYLCASKRQGVETQYFGPGTRLLVL.